The 13 T cell receptor beta chains below were found in one sample sequenced in a study of identical twins. TCRdb passed the 5' RACE reads through MiXCR, listing each CDR3 protein once. Among about 160,000 distinct CDR3 sequences listed, roughly 3.5% were seen once. The source material was memory T cells sorted from blood. The receptors here all came from a man younger than 35 in good health.

The chain couples TRBV12-2 to TRBJ2-1; the DNA was not compared with TRBD2, the D call given in the table. TRBV12-2 is flagged as a pseudogene. This CDR3 contains 15 residues. CDR3 sequence (DNA): TGTGCAAGTCGCTCAAGACTAGCGGGAGGTTTTGAGCAGTTCTTC. Translating it yields CASRSRLAGGFEQFF.

This clonotype was counted ten times or more. The V gene is TRBV12-3 or TRBV12-4, the J gene TRBJ1-2; 7 nucleotides line up with TRBD1. The CDR3 is made up of 13 amino acids. V trimming: 8 bases; J trimming: 7 bases; junction bases outside the gene matches: 10. The CDR3 DNA sequence: TGTGCCAGCGAGGACAGGCGGGGCGGTGGCTACACCTTC. Its translation is CASEDRRGGGYTF.

This clonotype was seen at least ten times. V usage is TRBV12-3 or TRBV12-4 and J usage is TRBJ1-2; D is unclear. V was trimmed by 4 bases and J by 4 bases, leaving 10 bases between them. This CDR3 comprises 13 residues. The CDR3 loop reads CASSSRTVYGYTF. CDR3 coding DNA: TGTGCCAGCAGTTCCCGGACGGTCTATGGCTACACCTTC.

At least ten counts were recorded for this clonotype. V and J are TRBV10-3 and TRBJ2-7, with TRBD1 as a possible D gene (5 bases). Germline CDR1 ENHRY, CDR2 SYGVKD. The CDR3 has 11 amino acids. Trimming pared 4 bases from V and 6 bases from J, leaving 7 bases between. The CDR3 nucleotides read TGTGCCATCAGTGTGGGGCGCGAGCAGTACTTC. Translating it yields CAISVGREQYF.

In its sample, this clonotype was seen many times. J is TRBJ2-1 and V is TRBV20-1; 8 positions match TRBD1. Trimming took 6 bases from V and 8 from J; bases not matched to a gene: 3. The CDR3 is made up of 11 amino acids. Germline CDR1 and CDR2: DFQATT and SNEGSKA (reference sequence). For the CDR3, the DNA is TGCAGTGCCCGACAGGGGCATGAGCAGTTCTTC. It encodes CSARQGHEQFF.

Judged by abundance, this clonotype is medium-sized. V gene TRBV15 combines with J gene TRBJ2-7, with 7 positions matching TRBD1. V lost 0 bases to trimming and J lost 5 bases; unmatched junction nucleotides: 4. The germline V gene encodes CDR1 LNHNV and CDR2 YYDKDF (reference sequence). The CDR3 runs 14 residues. The CDR3 nucleotides are TGTGCCACCAGCAGAGAAGAGGGGGCCCACGAGCAGTACTTC. It encodes CATSREEGAHEQYF. Drawing the rest from reference TRBV15 and TRBJ2-7, the complete variable domain is DAMVIQNPRYQVTQFGKPVTLSCSQTLNHNVMYWYQQKSSQAPKLLFHYYDKDFNNEADTPDNFQSRRPNTSFCFLDIRSPGLGDTAMYLCATSREEGAHEQYFGPGTRLTVT.

This clonotype was seen ten or more times. The chain combines TRBV12-3 or TRBV12-4 with TRBJ1-2; tentative D call: TRBD1 (6 bases). Between the trimmed V and J ends, which lost 3 bases and 8 bases, there was a span of 19 bases. The CDR3 totals 15 residues. The CDR3 nucleotides read TGTGCCAGCAGTTTTTCGGGGGCCCTTGTATCCGGCTACACCTTC. Protein sequence: CASSFSGALVSGYTF.

This clonotype appeared a few times. The rearrangement links TRBV3-1 to TRBJ2-1; D is possibly TRBD2 (6 bases). V lost 1 base and J 4 bases, leaving 11 bases between the germline ends. Germline V gives CDR1 LGHDT, CDR2 YNNKEL (reference sequence). CDR3 length equals 15 residues. DNA of the CDR3: TGTGCCAGCAGCCAAGGCGCTAGCGCATACAATGAGCAGTTCTTC. This gives the protein CASSQGASAYNEQFF.

In its sample, this clonotype was seen many times. The V gene is TRBV5-6, the J gene TRBJ2-3, with TRBD2 matching over 12 bases. The CDR3 covers 18 residues. Germline V gives CDR1 SGHDT, CDR2 YYEEEE. J lost 2 bases, V lost 1 base, and 8 bases had no gene match. The CDR3 coding sequence is TGTGCCAGCAGCTTGCGGCTAGCGGGAGGGCCTGACACAGATACGCAGTATTTT. Amino acid sequence: CASSLRLAGGPDTDTQYF.

This clonotype was counted many times. V is TRBV11-3 and J is TRBJ1-1; a possible D gene is TRBD1 (5 bases). Per germline, CDR1 SGHNT and CDR2 YENEEA. V lost 1 base and J lost 5, with 11 bases in between. The CDR3 has 14 residues. The DNA of the CDR3 is TGTGCCAGCAGCTTAGTCTTAGGGGCTACTGAAGCTTTCTTT. Protein: CASSLVLGATEAFF.

This clonotype was found many times. J is TRBJ2-2 and V is TRBV29-1; D is perhaps TRBD1 (5 bases). CDR1 is SQVTM and CDR2 is ANQGSEA in the germline V gene. This CDR3 is built from 14 residues. V was clipped by 7 bases and J by 6 bases, with 18 bases between them. CDR3 amino acids: CSGIRAIGAGELFF. In nucleotides, the CDR3 is TGCAGCGGGATCCGGGCCATAGGGGCCGGGGAGCTGTTTTTT.

This clonotype showed up many times. In DNA form, the CDR3 reads TGTGCCAGCAGCTTAGGCAGGAATTACAATGAGCAGTTCTTC. Encoded protein: CASSLGRNYNEQFF. The chain recombines TRBV11-3 with TRBJ2-1; D call uncertain. The CDR3 extends over 14 amino acids. Trimming took off 1 base at V and 4 bases at J, with 8 bases between the two ends. Germline CDR1 SGHNT, CDR2 YENEEA.

This clonotype has a handful of counts. J is TRBJ1-1 and V is TRBV2; D is ambiguous. Germline CDR1 is SNHLY and CDR2 is FYNNEI. Trimming stripped 4 bases from V and 0 bases from J, with 9 bases between. There are 14 residues in the CDR3. CDR3 sequence reads: CASSVWQLNTEAFF. CDR3 coding DNA: TGTGCCAGCAGTGTGTGGCAGCTGAACACTGAAGCTTTCTTT.